The 27 T cell receptor beta chains listed next were all sequenced from one sample in a study of CD8+ T cells in alopecia areata. Extraction and reverse transcription of RNA yielded cDNA as the sequencing template. This table comes from immunoSEQ multiplex PCR, and its TCRdb copy is limited to in-frame clones, with some not included. The table lists around 140,000 clones, approximately 45% of them singletons. Input material: CD4+ T cells sorted from blood. These receptors came from a human donor with alopecia areata.

This chain joins TRBV25-1 and TRBJ2-1; D remains unclear. CDR3 length: 11 amino acids. The ends were cut back, 5 bases at V and 8 bases at J, with 7 bases in the middle. Looked up from germline, CDR1 is MGHDK and CDR2 is SYGVNS. CDR3 sequence reads: CASSLVYEQFF. As DNA, the CDR3 is TGTGCCAGCAGTCTAGTTTATGAGCAGTTCTTC.

This clone was counted only a few times. This chain links TRBV7-9 with TRBJ2-7; D possibly uses TRBD1 or TRBD2 (5 bases each). The CDR3 has 15 residues. The germline V gene has CDR1 SEHNR and CDR2 FQNEAQ (reference sequence). V lost 1 base to trimming and J lost 7 bases, with 17 bases between them. The CDR3 sequence is CASSLGAWDPQEQYF. The CDR3 DNA reads TGTGCCAGCAGCTTAGGGGCATGGGACCCCCAAGAGCAGTACTTC.

This clone was recorded a few times. The chain links TRBV29-1 to TRBJ2-1; TRBD2 matches at 8 bases. Unmatched junction bases numbered 5, after V lost 7 bases and J lost 6 bases. The CDR3 is made up of 12 amino acids. Germline V lookup: CDR1 SQVTM, CDR2 ANQGSEA. CDR3 coding DNA: TGCAGCGGATCGGGGGGGGTCAATGAGCAGTTCTTC. The encoded protein is CSGSGGVNEQFF.

This clone was counted a few times. The V call is TRBV29-1, the J call TRBJ2-1; the D gene is possibly TRBD1 (7 bases). From germline, CDR1 is SQVTM and CDR2 ANQGSEA. The germline V and J ends were trimmed by 5 bases and 0 bases, with 20 bases remaining between them. The CDR3 runs 17 residues. This CDR3 reads CSVHGGGTVSSYNEQFF. The CDR3 nucleotides are TGCAGCGTTCATGGGGGCGGGACAGTAAGCTCCTACAATGAGCAGTTCTTC.

This CDR3 reads CASSSEGGVPQYF. The CDR3 coding sequence is TGTGCCAGCAGTTCGGAGGGAGGGGTGCCCCAGTACTTC. The chain recombines TRBV28 with TRBJ2-5; 7 bases agree with TRBD2. The trim removed 4 bases at V and 9 bases at J, leaving 8 bases unmatched. The CDR3 length is 13 residues. CDR1 and CDR2 from the germline V gene are MDHEN and SYDVKM.

Only a few counts were recorded for this clone. This rearrangement joins TRBV29-1 to TRBJ2-3, with 8 bases fitting TRBD2. The CDR3 runs 13 residues. V shed 8 bases, J shed 5 bases, and the junction held 9 bases outside the gene matches. CDR1 SQVTM and CDR2 ANQGSEA come from the germline V gene. CDR3 DNA sequence: TGCAGCTTCTTTAGCGGGAAGGGAGATACGCAGTATTTT. Translation gives CSFFSGKGDTQYF.

V usage is TRBV30 and J usage is TRBJ2-6, with no clear D. The CDR3 runs 15 residues. V shed 6 bases and J shed 7 bases, with 19 bases lying between them. The germline CDR1 and CDR2 sequences are GTSNPN and SVGIG (reference sequence). CDR3 DNA: TGTGCCTGCCCATTCGGACCCTCGAGAGCCAACGTCCTGACTTTC. This encodes CACPFGPSRANVLTF.

The genes are TRBV30 and TRBJ1-1, with 9 bases fitting TRBD1. The CDR3 runs 18 residues. V trimming: 2 bases; J trimming: 3 bases; junction bases outside the gene matches: 16. Germline assignment: CDR1 GTSNPN and CDR2 SVGIG (reference sequence). CDR3 residues: CAWSYPGQGIDADTEAFF. In DNA, the CDR3 is TGTGCCTGGAGTTACCCGGGACAGGGTATTGACGCTGACACTGAAGCTTTCTTT.

A single count supports this clone. This chain connects TRBV29-1 to TRBJ1-1, with D possibly being TRBD1 (6 bases). The CDR3 totals 12 residues. Germline V lookup: CDR1 SQVTM, CDR2 ANQGSEA. The V end was cut by 5 bases, the J end by 3 bases, with 10 bases between. The CDR3 bases are TGCAGCGTTCAGGACAGCTACACTGAAGCTTTCTTT. Protein sequence: CSVQDSYTEAFF. The full variable domain, rest sourced from reference TRBV29-1 and TRBJ1-1, is SAVISQKPSRDICQRGTSLTIQCQVDSQVTMMFWYRQQPGQSLTLIATANQGSEATYESGFVIDKFPISRPNLTFSTLTVSNMSPEDSSIYLCSVQDSYTEAFFGQGTRLTVV.

The chain joins TRBV11-2 to TRBJ2-2; D gene ambiguous. This CDR3 region has 16 residues. Between the trimmed V and J ends, which lost 3 bases and 1 base, there was a span of 12 bases. Germline loops: CDR1 SGHAT, CDR2 FQNNGV. DNA for the CDR3: TGTGCCAGCAGCTTTGAGGTGGGAAGGAACACCGGGGAGCTGTTTTTT. Translated, it gives CASSFEVGRNTGELFF.

The chain combines TRBV25-1 with TRBJ1-2; D might be TRBD1 (5 bases). Germline V gene data show CDR1 as MGHDK and CDR2 as SYGVNS. With 4 bases removed from V and 3 bases from J, the gap between germline ends came to 9 bases. The CDR3 runs to 13 residues. Here the CDR3 DNA reads TGTGCCAGCAGTGTCGGGACCTACTATGGCTACACCTTC. Translated, it gives CASSVGTYYGYTF.

The chain links TRBV5-1 to TRBJ2-1, with 10 bases matching TRBD2. Germline lookup yields CDR1 SGHRS and CDR2 YFSETQ. The CDR3 covers 14 residues. Trimming removed 7 bases from V and 6 bases from J; junction bases left unmatched: 7. The CDR3 here is CASGVGLARNEQFF. The CDR3 region has the DNA TGCGCCAGCGGCGTGGGACTAGCGCGCAATGAGCAGTTCTTC.

This chain joins TRBV30 and TRBJ1-1; 7 bases match TRBD1. The length of the CDR3 is 13 residues. V dropped 7 bases and J dropped 5; count of bases not matched to a gene: 10. Germline lookup yields CDR1 GTSNPN and CDR2 SVGIG (reference sequence). In nucleotides, the CDR3 is TGTGCCTCCTCAGGGGGGGCTTGGACTGAAGCTTTCTTT. Its translation: CASSGGAWTEAFF. Full variable domain (outside the CDR3, taken from reference TRBV30 and TRBJ1-1): SQTIHQWPATLVQPVGSPLSLECTVEGTSNPNLYWYRQAAGRGLQLLFYSVGIGQISSEVPQNLSASRPQDRQFILSSKKLLLSDSGFYLCASSGGAWTEAFFGQGTRLTVV.

This clone was observed a handful of times. V gene TRBV29-1 combines with J gene TRBJ2-5; D possibly uses TRBD1 or TRBD2 (5 bases each). CDR3 length equals 12 residues. CDR1 and CDR2 (germline): SQVTM, ANQGSEA. V shed 4 bases and J shed 5 bases, with 11 bases lying between them. The CDR3 sequence: CSVGGSYETQYF. The DNA of the CDR3 is TGCAGCGTTGGGGGGAGTTATGAGACCCAGTACTTC.

The J gene is TRBJ2-7, the V gene TRBV7-2; 7 positions match TRBD1. Germline lookup yields CDR1 SGHTA and CDR2 FQGNSA. The junction had 4 bases not matched to a gene; V was cut back by 5 bases and J by 6 bases. This CDR3 is 12 amino acids long. The CDR3, as DNA: TGTGCCAGCAGCAAGACAGGGATCGAGCAGTACTTC. This translates into CASSKTGIEQYF. Together with reference TRBV7-2 and TRBJ2-7, the CDR3 gives the full variable domain: GAGVSQSPSNKVTEKGKDVELRCDPISGHTALYWYRQSLGQGLEFLIYFQGNSAPDKSGLPSDRFSAERTGGSVSTLTIQRTQQEDSAVYLCASSKTGIEQYFGPGTRLTVT.

The rearrangement joins TRBV21-1 to TRBJ2-4. TRBV21-1 is given as a pseudogene. This CDR3 is 12 amino acids long. The CDR3 nucleotides are TGTGCCAGCAAGGGCAGCAAAAACATTCAGTACTTC. This encodes CASKGSKNIQYF.

V usage is TRBV19 and J usage is TRBJ2-5, with D possibly being TRBD2 (6 bases). Trimming removed 3 bases at V and 5 bases at J, with 16 bases between. The length of the CDR3 is 15 residues. Germline values: CDR1 LNHDA, CDR2 SQIVND (reference sequence). CDR3 nucleotides: TGTGCCAGTAGTATTCCAGGCCGACTAGGGGAGACCCAGTACTTC. The encoded protein is CASSIPGRLGETQYF. The entire variable domain, with the rest obtained from reference TRBV19 and TRBJ2-5, is as follows: DGGITQSPKYLFRKEGQNVTLSCEQNLNHDAMYWYRQDPGQGLRLIYYSQIVNDFQKGDIAEGYSVSREKKESFPLTVTSAQKNPTAFYLCASSIPGRLGETQYFGPGTRLLVL.

This clone occurred a few times. CDR3 nucleotide sequence: TGTGCCAGTAGTTCGTCGTGGGGCGTACAAGGCACAGATACGCAGTATTTT. This codes for CASSSSWGVQGTDTQYF. The rearrangement joins TRBV19 to TRBJ2-3, with D perhaps matching TRBD1 (5 bases). Germline V lookup: CDR1 LNHDA, CDR2 SQIVND (reference sequence). This CDR3 is built from 17 residues. The germline V and J ends were trimmed by 5 bases and 1 base, with 19 bases remaining between them.

The V and J genes are TRBV2 and TRBJ1-5; 9 bases align to TRBD1. Trimming removed 5 bases from V and 4 bases from J; junction bases left unmatched: 9. In germline, CDR1 is SNHLY, CDR2 FYNNEI. This CDR3 has 16 residues. CDR3 protein: CASSLLGQGANQPQHF. The CDR3 bases are TGTGCCAGCAGTCTTCTGGGACAGGGCGCAAATCAGCCCCAGCATTTT.

The table lists this clone with a few counts. J is TRBJ1-2 and V is TRBV30; no definite D call. This CDR3 has 13 residues. Germline V gene sequence: CDR1 GTSNPN, CDR2 SVGIG (reference sequence). Trimming stripped 0 bases from V and 4 bases from J, with 9 bases between. The CDR3 DNA reads TGTGCCTGGAGTGTCTCTAAGGGCTATGGCTACACCTTC. Encoded protein: CAWSVSKGYGYTF.

Turning to this clone: Additional DNA sequences in this sample encode the identical CDR3. J is TRBJ2-5 and V is TRBV18; no clear D. Deletions cut 3 bases from V and 3 bases from J, with 2 bases between. Germline assignment: CDR1 KGHSH and CDR2 LQKENI. The CDR3 contains 11 residues. The CDR3 coding sequence is TGTGCCAGCTCACCTAAAGAGACCCAGTACTTC. Translation gives CASSPKETQYF.

The chain uses TRBV2 and TRBJ2-3, with unresolved D. This CDR3 has 12 amino acids. Germline loops: CDR1 SNHLY, CDR2 FYNNEI. Trimming shortened V by 9 bases and J by 2 bases, and 9 bases separated the two germline ends. CDR3 DNA sequence: TGTGCCAGGTCCTCCCTCACAGATACGCAGTATTTT. This codes for CARSSLTDTQYF.

V gene TRBV5-6 combines with J gene TRBJ2-1; D not resolved. Deletions cut 0 bases from V and 9 bases from J, with 10 bases between. CDR1 and CDR2 from the germline V gene are SGHDT and YYEEEE. CDR3 length: 13 amino acids. The CDR3 loop is CASSLVSRREQFF. CDR3 coding DNA: TGTGCCAGCAGCTTGGTGTCTAGACGTGAGCAGTTCTTC. Filled out from reference TRBV5-6 and TRBJ2-1, the complete variable domain reads DAGVTQSPTHLIKTRGQQVTLRCSPKSGHDTVSWYQQALGQGPQFIFQYYEEEERQRGNFPDRFSGHQFPNYSSELNVNALLLGDSALYLCASSLVSRREQFFGPGTRLTVL.

The rearrangement joins TRBV30 to TRBJ2-7; D may match TRBD1 or TRBD2 (5 bases each). CDR1 is GTSNPN, CDR2 SVGIG, per germline (reference sequence). V shed 4 bases and J shed 1 base, with 8 bases lying between them. The CDR3 is made up of 12 amino acids. CDR3 nucleotides: TGTGCCTGGACCGGGACGTCCTACGAGCAGTACTTC. This codes for CAWTGTSYEQYF.

J is TRBJ2-7 and V is TRBV29-1; 10 positions agree with TRBD2. CDR3 length: 15 amino acids. With V trimmed by 4 bases and J by 2 bases, 8 bases remained unmatched. Germline V CDR1 and CDR2: SQVTM, ANQGSEA. The DNA for the CDR3 is TGCAGCGTTGTCGTAGCGGGAGGCATTGCCTACGAGCAGTACTTC. It is translated as CSVVVAGGIAYEQYF.

The table lists this clone with a few counts. The V call is TRBV18, the J call TRBJ2-7; D gene uncertain. This CDR3 has 14 residues. Looked up from germline, CDR1 is KGHSH and CDR2 is LQKENI. V was cut by 2 bases and J by 2 bases, with 10 bases left in between. The CDR3 region is CASSPVPVAYEQYF. CDR3 coding DNA: TGTGCCAGCTCACCAGTGCCAGTCGCCTACGAGCAGTACTTC.

This clone was observed a few times. CDR3 region: CASSLARGSGEETQYF. CDR3 coding DNA: TGTGCCAGCAGCTTAGCGCGCGGGAGCGGGGAAGAGACCCAGTACTTC. This rearrangement joins TRBV11-2 to TRBJ2-5; TRBD2 matches 7 bases. This CDR3 has 16 residues. In germline, CDR1 is SGHAT, CDR2 FQNNGV. Trimming cost V 1 base and J 3 bases; bases outside gene matches: 8.